This section outlines one T cell receptor beta chain sequence together with its context. It lacks a known antigen. Base qualities are not at hand, and no much larger clone is one base apart. These data are taken from a study of cytomegalovirus exposure and HLA in healthy donors (TCRdb year 2017). Turning to the overall study: An earlier analysis of fewer than 750 of the donors reported 276 Gb of sequence data and around 120 million unique TCR beta sequences obtained from some 200 million T cells. The number of donors typed differed by locus, with roughly 620-640 for A, B, C, DRB1 and DQB1, 522 for DQA1, some 570 for DPA1, and over 400 for DPB1. The T cell repertoires of under 750 subjects were profiled by immunosequencing and related to cytomegalovirus serostatus. Of the roughly 420 genotyped donors, approximately 80% were placed in the genetic ancestry cluster associated with self-reported Caucasian donors. All discovery cohort repertoires had been generated using a single sequencing platform. Because of strong linkage in the cohort, roughly five DR-DQ haplotypes were treated as single units for association and clustering. Across approximately 400 genotyped donors of the cohort, an average of about 240,000 unique TCR beta nucleotide sequences per donor were sequenced, and roughly 20% of those sequences were non-productive. The study aimed to test whether cataloging public T cell receptors could reveal signatures of past pathogen exposure. A separate validation cohort of some 130 different subjects was used in addition to the approximately 670-subject first cohort. To predict cytomegalovirus infection status, the study combined high-throughput TCR immunosequencing, statistical association of individual TCRs with disease status, and machine learning. Approximately 330 gigabases of sequencing data and around 85 million unique TCR sequences made up an early release that covered over 550 HLA-typed donors. Donor age, sex, ethnicity and CMV serostatus were compiled alongside the repertoire data. HLA typing included class I and class II loci at four-digit resolution. To decide whether each TCR beta V gene segment behaved as functional or pseudogenic, an earlier analysis of nearly 600 of the donors relied on high-throughput TCR beta sequencing. A later genetic analysis used genome-wide SNP genotypes for 398 of the 666 donors, treating that subset as a discovery cohort. The later analysis used no new phenotypic data to find candidate immune exposures, relying instead on TCR beta sequences and their occurrence across donors. A later analysis re-analyzed previously published TCR beta repertoires from about 600 donors and added high-resolution HLA genotyping to study TCR occurrence patterns.

V is pruned by 3 bases and J by 3 bases, leaving 5 bases of the junction without a gene match. Inclusive of the bounding cysteine and phenylalanine, the CDR3 is 13 residues long. The sequence is cut down to CDR3 DNA, 39 bases in frame from base 1. In the germline V gene, CDR1 corresponds to SQVTM and CDR2 to ANQGSEA. Receptors were amplified or captured by the immunoSEQ multiplex PCR assay. For the multiplex PCR, a mixture combining 60 forward primers for TCR Vbeta segments and 13 reverse primers for TCR Jbeta segments was used. A multiplex PCR assay on genomic DNA amplified the CDR3 region of rearranged TCR beta genes. On the Illumina HiSeq System, the amplified TCR beta libraries were sequenced as 87-base-pair reads. The original methods were these. In a later analysis, approximately 74 million unique TCR beta chains were counted across the approximately 670 repertoires, and roughly 11 million of these chains were shared by at least two donors. A nearest-neighbor algorithm error-corrected the raw reads and collapsed the reads into unique sequences, merging closely related sequences to remove PCR and sequencing errors. V, D and J gene segments were assigned by aligning CDR3 sequences to IMGT reference sequences. For a sequence to be retained, a match of at least six nucleotides was required to both a V gene segment and a J gene segment. Rearrangements were called productive when the CDR3 lacked stop codons and stayed in frame with V and J; all others were non-productive. CDR3 was defined according to IMGT convention as the region running from the second conserved V-encoded cysteine to the conserved J-encoded phenylalanine. The earlier analysis of 550 to 650 of the donors excluded any sequence lacking an unambiguous match to a single V gene segment. An earlier analysis of 587 of the donors called V segments functional above 56.7% productive rearrangements and segregating when the between-donor standard deviation exceeded 5%. To diagnose cytomegalovirus status from the catalog of TCR beta chain sequences, a statistical classification framework was built. In a later analysis, TCR nucleotide sequences were compared against IMGT/GENE-DB human TR gene sequences so that V and J genes could be assigned. In a later analysis, CDR3 sequences and most-parsimonious VDJ recombination scenarios were assigned using the TCRdist pipeline. A later analysis defined each TCR beta chain by its CDR3 amino acid sequence plus V-gene family, and excluded reads lacking a unique V-gene family. To address suspected cross-contamination and a sequencing artifact, a later analysis removed around 590 highly shared, low-generation-probability nucleotide sequences. In a later analysis, a clonal expansion index for each public chain was calculated from normalized within-repertoire ranks of inferred template counts. Generation probabilities in a later analysis came from a VDJ recombination model fitted to out-of-frame rearrangements, and those results were checked against IGoR. In a later analysis, TCR-TCR, TCR-HLA and TCR-CMV co-occurrence was scored with hypergeometric tests, and a repertoire-size bias correction was applied to TCR pairs. To estimate false discovery rates, a later analysis permuted the HLA or CMV assignments 20 times. In a later analysis, co-occurring TCRs were grouped with DBSCAN, and TCRdist sequence similarity was added when clustering was performed within HLA-allele-positive subsets. For co-occurrence clustering, repertoires with fewer than 30,000 or more than 120,000 public chains were excluded, along with four to six repertoires with anomalous nucleotide sharing. TCRdb retrieved this table from immuneACCESS and kept in-frame rearrangements only. Not all clones are present; in checked studies, unresolved V genes account for under half, and no reason is known for the remainder. That table gives V, J and clone size, and the DNA gave D and trimming. This sample lists 220,000 or so clones; under 80% were detected once. Roughly 2% of the sample goes to the ten largest clones.

In total, about 650 healthy bone marrow donors made up the cohort. All cohort members were sampled while nominally healthy, although unrecorded immune exposures were likely present. The donor tested CMV seronegative and was one of the 352 seronegative cohort members. Every donor gave a peripheral blood sample, and the peripheral blood mononuclear cells from that sample were used for TCR beta sequencing. Genomic DNA was extracted from the blood cell samples with the Qiagen DNeasy Blood Extraction Kit. What the work shows at the level of the full study, not this receptor alone: CMV serostatus was the only immune exposure information available for the cohort. About 17 rarely observed V segments, including chromosome 9 orphons, were excluded from the earlier analysis of some 590 of the donors because counts were too low. The authors suggested that the approach could potentially be generalized to other disease states and immunological phenotypes. In a later analysis, HLA-associated TCR beta chains were found to be more clonally expanded and to have lower generation probabilities than equally common non-associated chains. The sequencing pipeline was judged likely to have produced a cluster of highly shared sequence variants as a technical artifact. Correlated functional status among segregating V segments might reflect linkage disequilibrium, but an unknown experimental factor could not be ruled out. The cohort was sequenced for TCR beta chains only, and without alpha or paired-chain data the features that could be detected were limited. Specific HLA alleles were associated with 15,000 to 20,000 TCR beta sequences at a false discovery rate of 0.05 in a later analysis. An association between a missense DCLRE1C variant and V-gene and J-gene trimming of TCR beta chains was found in a later genetic analysis and replicated in an independent cohort. According to a later analysis, parvovirus B19, influenza, CMV and Epstein-Barr virus appeared linked to several top co-occurrence clusters. The classifier was reported to diagnose cytomegalovirus status with high specificity and sensitivity in both the original and validation cohorts. Three of the identified cytomegalovirus-associated TCR beta chains were confirmed in vitro to be specific for cytomegalovirus antigens. A further reported finding was that TCR beta sequences accurately predicted the HLA-A and HLA-B alleles for most subjects in the first cohort. While some public TCRs were present in many individuals, most TCR sequences turned up only very rarely across donors. A total of 150 to 200 TCR beta chains were listed by the study as associated with cytomegalovirus. Sequencing depth was assumed to be roughly uniform across donors in the presence/absence analyses, though that assumption may not hold. Some IMGT-functional V segments, including TRBV6-2 and TRBV6-3, could not be distinguished by the 87-base-pair reads and were therefore excluded. Broadly in line with IMGT annotations, most TCR beta V segments showed up in productive rearrangements about 87% or about 30% of the time in an earlier analysis of 587 of the donors. Compared with the approximately 720-donor mean, donors in an Asian-associated ancestry cluster had fewer N-insertions in productive TCRs, according to a later genetic analysis. According to a later analysis, TCR association rates differed among HLA loci, with DRB1 alleles showing the most associated TCRs and HLA-C alleles showing the fewest. Because HLA typing was missing for some donors at each locus, association tests included only the typed subset. In a later analysis, most CMV-associated TCR beta chains were found to appear HLA-restricted, with HLA associations seemingly driven largely by CMV exposure. Strong co-occurrence of HLA alleles, especially DR and DQ, made assigning TCR associations to individual alleles difficult.

The sequence is built from TRBV29-1 and TRBJ2-7, with TRBD1 identical over 7 junction bases. The origin of this receptor is a woman younger than 45 in good health and CMV-seronegative. The sequenced material came from PBMCs. This receptor carries the CDR3 CSVEAGTDYEQYF. The DNA is TGCAGCGTTGAGGCCGGGACAGACTACGAGCAGTACTTC.